The 30 T cell receptor beta chains below all came from one sample that was sequenced in a study of early stage breast cancer tumors. The method was immunoSEQ multiplex PCR; TCRdb's version includes in-frame clones alone and lacks a portion of them. Among 45,000 to 60,000 clones listed, around nine tenths were seen once. What was sequenced was blood. The receptor source for this set is a person aged 70 to 85 with breast cancer.

The rearrangement joins TRBV4-1 to TRBJ1-2; TRBD1 agrees at 7 bases. Trimming removed 2 bases from V and 11 bases from J; junction bases left unmatched: 14. In germline, CDR1 is MGHRA, CDR2 YSYEKL. CDR3 length equals 15 residues. The CDR3 bases are TGCGCCAGCAGCCAATTTTCCGGGACAGTTGAGAGGTACACCTTC. It encodes CASSQFSGTVERYTF.

The gene calls are TRBV2 and TRBJ1-4; perhaps TRBD1 as D (5 bases). This CDR3 has 15 residues. In germline, CDR1 is SNHLY, CDR2 FYNNEI. V gave up 4 bases and J gave up 3 bases, with 12 bases separating them. CDR3 sequence reads: CASSVLGGANEKLFF. The CDR3 nucleotides are TGTGCCAGCAGTGTTCTGGGGGGGGCTAATGAAAAACTGTTTTTT.

The CDR3 loop reads CASSLGRQGLAGRDTQYF. CDR3 coding DNA: TGTGCCAGCAGCTTAGGCCGCCAGGGACTAGCGGGGAGAGATACGCAGTATTTT. J is TRBJ2-3 and V is TRBV11-3; TRBD2 matches 13 bases. The junction had 9 bases not matched to a gene; V was cut back by 1 base and J by 5 bases. This CDR3 is 18 amino acids long. Germline V gives CDR1 SGHNT, CDR2 YENEEA.

The V gene is TRBV10-3, the J gene TRBJ1-3; 9 bases map to TRBD1. V lost 9 bases to trimming and J lost 4 bases; unmatched junction nucleotides: 7. Germline CDR1 is ENHRY and CDR2 is SYGVKD. This CDR3 spans 14 amino acids. CDR3 DNA: TGTGCCATTGGCACGGGACAGGGAGGAAACACCATATATTTT. This translates into CAIGTGQGGNTIYF.

The chain links TRBV4-1 to TRBJ2-7; 9 bases fit TRBD2. This CDR3 spans 16 amino acids. Per germline, CDR1 MGHRA and CDR2 YSYEKL. The trim removed 3 bases at V and 3 bases at J, leaving 9 bases unmatched. CDR3 in DNA: TGCGCCAGCAGCCAGACGGAGCGGGAGGTGTACTACGAGCAGTACTTC. Amino acid sequence: CASSQTEREVYYEQYF.

The genes are TRBV5-6 and TRBJ1-5; TRBD1 is a possible D gene (6 bases). V dropped 0 bases and J dropped 0 bases, with 13 bases sitting between them. Germline V gene sequence: CDR1 SGHDT, CDR2 YYEEEE. This CDR3 region has 17 residues. CDR3 sequence: CASSLARGGHSNQPQHF. CDR3 nucleotide sequence: TGTGCCAGCAGCTTGGCCCGTGGGGGCCATAGCAATCAGCCCCAGCATTTT.

This clone came up once. This rearrangement joins TRBV5-1 to TRBJ2-1, with 9 nucleotides matching TRBD2. The CDR3 runs to 15 residues. The V gene end was trimmed by 4 bases and the J gene end by 8 bases; junction bases not matched to a gene: 10. Germline V gives CDR1 SGHRS, CDR2 YFSETQ. The CDR3 nucleotides are TGCGCCAGCAGCCCGGCCGGGACTAGCATCTATGAGCAGTTCTTC. Its translation: CASSPAGTSIYEQFF.

The rearrangement joins TRBV6-5 to TRBJ2-7; 10 positions match TRBD1. Germline V gene sequence: CDR1 MNHEY, CDR2 SVGAGI. The V segment lost 0 bases and the J segment 7 bases; nucleotides outside the gene matches: 6. There are 15 residues in the CDR3. CDR3 bases: TGTGCCAGCAGTTACTCGAGACAGGGGGCGGGGGAGCAGTACTTC. It codes for CASSYSRQGAGEQYF.

This clone is a singleton in its sample. The J gene is TRBJ2-2, the V gene TRBV4-2, with D tentatively TRBD2 (6 bases). This CDR3 has 14 amino acids. The V and J ends lost 4 bases and 8 bases respectively, with 14 bases between them. Germline-derived CDR1 and CDR2 are LGHNA and YNFKEQ. The CDR3 here is CASSRNRRGGELFF. The CDR3 bases are TGTGCCAGCAGCCGGAACAGGAGGGGTGGGGAGCTGTTTTTT.

The V call is TRBV19, the J call TRBJ2-5; 9 nucleotides line up with TRBD1. Losses at the gene ends were 5 bases for V and 4 bases for J; bases not matched to a gene: 2. The germline V gene has CDR1 LNHDA and CDR2 SQIVND (reference sequence). This CDR3 spans 13 amino acids. For the CDR3, the DNA is TGTGCCAGTAGTGTACAGGGGGCAGAGACCCAGTACTTC. Its translation: CASSVQGAETQYF.

The chain has TRBV7-9 and TRBJ2-7; the match to TRBD1 covers 10 bases. The V and J ends lost 4 bases and 0 bases, in that order; junction bases with no gene match: 6. CDR1 is SEHNR and CDR2 is FQNEAQ in the germline V gene (reference sequence). This CDR3 contains 16 residues. This chain's CDR3 is CASSYPGQGISYEQYF. The CDR3 DNA reads as TGTGCCAGCAGCTATCCGGGACAGGGGATCTCCTACGAGCAGTACTTC.

The chain links TRBV5-1 to TRBJ2-5; 11 bases line up with TRBD2. With V trimmed by 1 base and J by 5 bases, 4 bases remained unmatched. The CDR3 extends over 15 amino acids. Germline-derived CDR1 and CDR2 are SGHRS and YFSETQ. For the CDR3, the DNA is TGCGCCAGCAGCTTGCAGCTAGCGGGGGGCGAGACCCAGTACTTC. This gives the protein CASSLQLAGGETQYF.

V gene TRBV7-9 combines with J gene TRBJ1-5; D remains ambiguous. The V gene lost 3 bases and the J gene lost 5 bases, with 17 bases spanning the gap. Germline CDR1 and CDR2: SEHNR and FQNEAQ (reference sequence). This CDR3 spans 16 amino acids. CDR3 region: CASSLQAGESYQPQHF. CDR3 bases: TGTGCCAGCAGCTTGCAGGCAGGTGAGTCATATCAGCCCCAGCATTTT. Full variable domain (rest looked up from reference TRBV7-9 and TRBJ1-5): DTGVSQNPRHKITKRGQNVTFRCDPISEHNRLYWYRQTLGQGPEFLTYFQNEAQLEKSRLLSDRFSAERPKGSFSTLEIQRTEQGDSAMYLCASSLQAGESYQPQHFGDGTRLSIL.

V is TRBV7-6 and J is TRBJ2-5; D uncertain. Germline V gene data show CDR1 as SGHVS and CDR2 as FNYEAQ. CDR3 length: 12 residues. V was clipped by 1 base and J by 5 bases, with 5 bases between them. The DNA of the CDR3 is TGTGCCAGCAGCTTAGGGAGTGAGACCCAGTACTTC. Translated: CASSLGSETQYF.

The CDR3 DNA sequence: TGTGCCAGCAGCTTAGCGTCGTCGGCTAGCGGGGGACAAGAGACCCAGTACTTC. It codes for CASSLASSASGGQETQYF. V usage is TRBV7-2 and J usage is TRBJ2-5; the match to TRBD2 covers 10 bases. Germline V gives CDR1 SGHTA, CDR2 FQGNSA. With V trimmed by 0 bases and J by 2 bases, 9 bases remained unmatched. The CDR3 consists of 18 residues. The full variable domain, its missing parts supplied by reference TRBV7-2 and TRBJ2-5, is GAGVSQSPSNKVTEKGKDVELRCDPISGHTALYWYRQSLGQGLEFLIYFQGNSAPDKSGLPSDRFSAERTGGSVSTLTIQRTQQEDSAVYLCASSLASSASGGQETQYFGPGTRLLVL.

This clone was counted once. This chain uses TRBV4-3 with TRBJ1-2; TRBD1 matches 10 bases. This CDR3 is built from 16 residues. Per germline, CDR1 LGHNA and CDR2 YSLEER. J was trimmed by 5 bases and V by 0 bases; bases with no gene match: 6. The CDR3 spells CASSQEAGQGPYGYTF. The CDR3 coding sequence is TGCGCCAGCAGCCAAGAAGCGGGACAGGGGCCTTATGGCTACACCTTC.

The chain employs TRBV15 and TRBJ1-2; D not certain. Germline V lookup: CDR1 LNHNV, CDR2 YYDKDF (reference sequence). V shed 5 bases and J shed 6 bases, with 19 bases lying between them. There are 15 residues in the CDR3. CDR3 protein: CATSGLGLVRDGYTF. The CDR3 bases are TGTGCCACCAGCGGGCTAGGTTTGGTGCGGGATGGCTACACCTTC. The entire variable domain, with the rest obtained from reference TRBV15 and TRBJ1-2, is as follows: DAMVIQNPRYQVTQFGKPVTLSCSQTLNHNVMYWYQQKSSQAPKLLFHYYDKDFNNEADTPDNFQSRRPNTSFCFLDIRSPGLGDTAMYLCATSGLGLVRDGYTFGSGTRLTVV.

The J gene is TRBJ2-5, the V gene TRBV5-4; 15 bases align to TRBD2. With 5 bases clipped from V and 2 bases from J, the junction kept 4 bases outside the gene matches. The germline CDR1 and CDR2 sequences are SGHNT and YYREEE (reference sequence). The CDR3 is 16 residues long. CDR3 residues: CASRIGTSGGQETQYF. CDR3 nucleotide sequence: TGTGCCAGCAGGATAGGGACTAGCGGGGGGCAAGAGACCCAGTACTTC.

The chain employs TRBV5-6 and TRBJ1-1, with D hard to call. V shed 0 bases and J shed 3 bases, with 9 bases lying between them. CDR3 length: 14 amino acids. CDR1 and CDR2 from the germline V gene are SGHDT and YYEEEE. The DNA for the CDR3 is TGTGCCAGCAGCTTGGCTTCAGAATACACTGAAGCTTTCTTT. Translating gives CASSLASEYTEAFF.

The V call is TRBV18, the J call TRBJ1-2, with TRBD1 identical over 12 bases. Losses at the gene ends were 2 bases for V and 4 bases for J; bases not matched to a gene: 8. CDR3 size: 17 residues. Germline CDR1 is KGHSH and CDR2 is LQKENI. This chain's CDR3 is CASSPEGTGGAAYGYTF. CDR3 nucleotide sequence: TGTGCCAGCTCACCAGAAGGGACAGGGGGCGCCGCCTATGGCTACACCTTC.

In DNA, the CDR3 is TGTGCCAGCCGACAGGGCGAGGATGGCTACACCTTC. It translates to CASRQGEDGYTF. The V gene is TRBV18, the J gene TRBJ1-2; 7 bases fit TRBD1. This CDR3 spans 12 amino acids. J lost 6 bases, V lost 8 bases, and 6 bases had no gene match. Germline V gives CDR1 KGHSH, CDR2 LQKENI.

The V call is TRBV4-1, the J call TRBJ1-6; 10 bases are shared with TRBD1. The ends lost 4 bases at V and 10 bases at J; junction bases unmatched: 7. This CDR3 has 15 amino acids. In germline, CDR1 is MGHRA, CDR2 YSYEKL. The CDR3 spells CASSREGQGISPLHF. CDR3 in DNA: TGCGCCAGCAGCCGGGAGGGACAGGGGATCTCACCCCTCCACTTT.

The chain has TRBV5-1 and TRBJ1-4; a weak D match, TRBD1 (5 bases). Germline V gives CDR1 SGHRS, CDR2 YFSETQ. V lost 4 bases and J 1 base, leaving 14 bases between the germline ends. The CDR3 runs 16 residues. The CDR3, as DNA: TGCGCCAGCAGCGGCAGCGACAGCCAAACTAATGAAAAACTGTTTTTT. Its protein product is CASSGSDSQTNEKLFF.

The chain employs TRBV5-6 and TRBJ2-2; TRBD1 aligns across 11 bases. V shed 2 bases and J 6 bases; nucleotides not matched to a gene: 12. This CDR3 is 18 amino acids long. Looked up from germline, CDR1 is SGHDT and CDR2 is YYEEEE. The CDR3 loop reads CASSLILTLGQGAGELFF. For the CDR3, the DNA is TGTGCCAGCAGCTTAATCCTAACTTTGGGACAGGGGGCCGGGGAGCTGTTTTTT.

The chain couples TRBV10-3 to TRBJ2-5; 10 positions agree with TRBD2. The CDR3 is 15 amino acids. Germline V gene lookup returns CDR1 ENHRY and CDR2 SYGVKD. Losses at the gene ends were 5 bases for V and 4 bases for J; bases not matched to a gene: 7. The CDR3 DNA follows: TGTGCCATCAGTCCCAGCGGGGGGGCTGGAGAGACCCAGTACTTC. It yields the protein CAISPSGGAGETQYF.

This chain joins TRBV18 and TRBJ1-2, with D perhaps matching TRBD1 (5 bases). This CDR3 is 17 amino acids long. Trimming cost V 0 bases and J 1 base, with 15 bases left between them. In germline, CDR1 is KGHSH, CDR2 LQKENI. CDR3 nucleotide sequence: TGTGCCAGCTCACCACCGTCGTGGAGGGGCGGTAACTATGGCTACACCTTC. Its translation is CASSPPSWRGGNYGYTF.

The rearrangement links TRBV29-1 to TRBJ1-2; perhaps TRBD1 as D (5 bases). The V gene's germline CDR1 is SQVTM and CDR2 ANQGSEA. Trimming took off 3 bases at V and 5 bases at J, with 25 bases between the two ends. This CDR3 has 17 amino acids. The CDR3 coding sequence is TGCAGCGTTGATTGGTTAGGCAGGGTGGACCTGGGGTATGGCTACACCTTC. Translated, it gives CSVDWLGRVDLGYGYTF. Combining the CDR3 with reference TRBV29-1 and TRBJ1-2 gives the whole variable domain SAVISQKPSRDICQRGTSLTIQCQVDSQVTMMFWYRQQPGQSLTLIATANQGSEATYESGFVIDKFPISRPNLTFSTLTVSNMSPEDSSIYLCSVDWLGRVDLGYGYTFGSGTRLTVV.

This clone was counted a few times. J is TRBJ1-5 and V is TRBV2; possibly TRBD1 for D (6 bases). The CDR3 consists of 15 residues. Per the germline V gene, CDR1 is SNHLY and CDR2 is FYNNEI. V was cut by 3 bases and J by 5 bases, with 14 bases left in between. CDR3 in amino acids: CASSEGHRPDQPQHF. The DNA of the CDR3 is TGTGCCAGCAGTGAGGGACACCGCCCCGATCAGCCCCAGCATTTT.

V is TRBV19 and J is TRBJ2-7, with D possibly being TRBD1 (5 bases). With 10 bases removed from V and 0 bases from J, the gap between germline ends came to 16 bases. The germline CDR1 and CDR2 sequences are LNHDA and SQIVND (reference sequence). CDR3 length: 14 amino acids. CDR3 bases: TGTGCCACCCAACGGACAACATTCTCCTACGAGCAGTACTTC. It translates to CATQRTTFSYEQYF.

The V gene is TRBV30, the J gene TRBJ2-1; 14 bases line up with TRBD2. Germline V gene lookup returns CDR1 GTSNPN and CDR2 SVGIG (reference sequence). V trimming: 3 bases; J trimming: 7 bases; junction bases outside the gene matches: 5. CDR3 length: 15 amino acids. The chain's CDR3 is CAWSLGLAGENEQFF. The DNA of the CDR3 is TGTGCCTGGAGCTTGGGACTAGCGGGAGAGAATGAGCAGTTCTTC.